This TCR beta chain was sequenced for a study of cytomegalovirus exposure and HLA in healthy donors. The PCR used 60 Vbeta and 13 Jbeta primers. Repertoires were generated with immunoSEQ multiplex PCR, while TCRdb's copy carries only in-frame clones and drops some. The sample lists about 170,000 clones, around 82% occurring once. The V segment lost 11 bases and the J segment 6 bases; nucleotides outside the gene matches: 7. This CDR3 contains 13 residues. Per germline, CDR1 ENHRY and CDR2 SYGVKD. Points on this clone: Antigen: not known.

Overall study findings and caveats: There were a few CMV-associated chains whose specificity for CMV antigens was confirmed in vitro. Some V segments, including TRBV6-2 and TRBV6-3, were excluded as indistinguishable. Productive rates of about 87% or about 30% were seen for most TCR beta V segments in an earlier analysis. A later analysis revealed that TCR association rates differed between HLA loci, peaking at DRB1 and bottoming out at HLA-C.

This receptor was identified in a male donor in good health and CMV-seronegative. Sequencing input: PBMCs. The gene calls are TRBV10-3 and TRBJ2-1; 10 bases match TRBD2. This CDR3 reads CAASSGGRNEQFF. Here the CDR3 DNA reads TGTGCCGCGTCTAGCGGGGGTCGCAATGAGCAGTTCTTC.